This T cell receptor beta chain appears in the sequencing data of a study of T cell changes during pregnancy in multiple sclerosis. This CDR3 is built from 14 residues. Germline CDR1 and CDR2: SGHAT and FQNNGV. Trimming cost V 4 bases and J 3 bases; bases outside gene matches: 5. Assay: immunoSEQ multiplex PCR; the TCRdb copy retains only in-frame clones and omits some. The sample lists 65,000 to 80,000 clones; around 90% were seen once. The sequence was collected from a female donor with multiple sclerosis, enrolled in a pregnancy study. This chain joins TRBV11-2 and TRBJ1-2; 7 bases match TRBD1. The sample in question was CD4+ T cells from peripheral blood mononuclear cells, obtained before pregnancy. In nucleotides, the CDR3 is TGTGCCAGCAGCTATGAGGGGGCAGACTATGGCTACACCTTC. Translation gives CASSYEGADYGYTF. The variable domain in full, completed from reference TRBV11-2 and TRBJ1-2, reads EAGVAQSPRYKIIEKRQSVAFWCNPISGHATLYWYQQILGQGPKLLIQFQNNGVVDDSQLPKDRFSAERLKGVDSTLKIQPAKLEDSAVYLCASSYEGADYGYTFGSGTRLTVV.